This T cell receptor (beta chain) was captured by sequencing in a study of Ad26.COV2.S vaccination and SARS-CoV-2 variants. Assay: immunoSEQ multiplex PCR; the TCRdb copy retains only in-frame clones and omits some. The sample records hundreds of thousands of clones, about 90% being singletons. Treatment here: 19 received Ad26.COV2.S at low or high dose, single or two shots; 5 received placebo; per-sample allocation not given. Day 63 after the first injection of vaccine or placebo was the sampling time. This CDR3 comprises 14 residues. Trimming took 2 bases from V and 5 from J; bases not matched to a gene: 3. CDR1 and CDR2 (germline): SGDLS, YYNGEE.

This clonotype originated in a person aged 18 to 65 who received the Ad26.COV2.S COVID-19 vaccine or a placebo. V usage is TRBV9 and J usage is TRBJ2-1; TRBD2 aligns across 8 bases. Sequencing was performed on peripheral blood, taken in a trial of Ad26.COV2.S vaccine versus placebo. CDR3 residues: CASSVAGGNNEQFF. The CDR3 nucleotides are TGTGCCAGCAGCGTCGCGGGGGGAAACAATGAGCAGTTCTTC.